This T cell receptor (beta chain) was recorded in a study of control samples from healthy donors and cancer patients. Measured with immunoSEQ multiplex PCR; TCRdb has only the in-frame clones, and not every one. The sample includes approximately 97,000 clones, about 90% of them seen just once. The CDR3 contains 17 residues. Looked up from germline, CDR1 is MNHEY and CDR2 is SMNVEV (reference sequence). V was trimmed by 5 bases and J by 5 bases, leaving 22 bases between them. The sequence came from a man aged 25 to 45 in good health. This chain connects TRBV27 to TRBJ2-1, with TRBD2 as a possible D gene (7 bases). The sequencing sample was made of blood. The CDR3 reads CASSKRRGRAPDNEQFF. The CDR3 DNA is TGTGCCAGCAGTAAGAGAAGGGGGAGGGCCCCCGACAATGAGCAGTTCTTC.